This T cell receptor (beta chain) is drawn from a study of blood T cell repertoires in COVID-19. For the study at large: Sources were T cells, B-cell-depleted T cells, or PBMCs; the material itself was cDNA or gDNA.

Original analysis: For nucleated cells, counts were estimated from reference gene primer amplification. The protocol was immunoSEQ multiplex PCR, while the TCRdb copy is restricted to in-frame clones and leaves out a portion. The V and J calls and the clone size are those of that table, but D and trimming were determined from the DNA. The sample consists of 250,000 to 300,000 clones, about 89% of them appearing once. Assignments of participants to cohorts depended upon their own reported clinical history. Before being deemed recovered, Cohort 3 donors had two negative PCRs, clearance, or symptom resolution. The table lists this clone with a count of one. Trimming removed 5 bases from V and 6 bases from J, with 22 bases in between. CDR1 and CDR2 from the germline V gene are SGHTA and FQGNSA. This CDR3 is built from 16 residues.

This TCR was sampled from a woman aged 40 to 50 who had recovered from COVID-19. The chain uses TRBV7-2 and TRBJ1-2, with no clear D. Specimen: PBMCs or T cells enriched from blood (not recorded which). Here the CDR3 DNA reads TGTGCCAGCAGCCCTCCGGGGAGGCGCTACTCCCATGGCTACACCTTC. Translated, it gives CASSPPGRRYSHGYTF.